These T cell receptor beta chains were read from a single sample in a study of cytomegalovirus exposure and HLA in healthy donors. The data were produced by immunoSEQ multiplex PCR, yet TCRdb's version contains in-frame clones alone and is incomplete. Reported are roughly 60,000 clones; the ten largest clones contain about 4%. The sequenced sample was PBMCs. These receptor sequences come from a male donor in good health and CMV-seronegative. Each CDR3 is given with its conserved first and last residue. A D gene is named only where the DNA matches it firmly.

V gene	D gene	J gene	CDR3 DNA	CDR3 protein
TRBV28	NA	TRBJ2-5	TGTGCCAGCAGTACCCGAGACCAAGAGACCCAGTACTTC	CASSTRDQETQYF
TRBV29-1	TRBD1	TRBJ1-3	TGCAGCGTTGCTCGACAGGGAGCAAACACCATATATTTT	CSVARQGANTIYF
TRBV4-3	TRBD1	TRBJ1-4	TGCGCCAGCAGCCCCGGACAGGGGGGGGAAAAACTGTTTTTT	CASSPGQGGEKLFF
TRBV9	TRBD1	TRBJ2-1	TGTGCCAGCAGCGTAGGACAGGGGGCCGGGGATGAGCAGTTCTTC	CASSVGQGAGDEQFF
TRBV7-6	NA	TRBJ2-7	TGTGCCAGCAGCTTAGAATTCCGGGGGTCCGCCTACGAGCAGTACTTC	CASSLEFRGSAYEQYF
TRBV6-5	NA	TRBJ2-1	TGTGCCAGCAGTGCCACCTATAGCTCCGACAATGAGCAGTTCTTC	CASSATYSSDNEQFF
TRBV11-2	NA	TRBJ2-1	TGTGCCAGCAGACAAACGTGGGACTTCTACAATGAGCAGTTCTTC	CASRQTWDFYNEQFF
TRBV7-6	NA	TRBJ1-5	TGTGCCAGCAGCCCGCGGGGGGGGGTCAGCCAGCCCCAGCATTTT	CASSPRGGVSQPQHF
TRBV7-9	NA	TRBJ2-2	TGTGCCAGCAGCTTTACAGGCTCGAACACCGGGGAGCTGTTTTTT	CASSFTGSNTGELFF
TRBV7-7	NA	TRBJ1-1	TGTGCTAGCAGCCAAGCCATGAACACTGAAGCTTTCTTT	CASSQAMNTEAFF
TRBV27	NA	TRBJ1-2	TGTGCCAGCAGTCCCGCGGGGTATCACTATGGCTACACCTTC	CASSPAGYHYGYTF
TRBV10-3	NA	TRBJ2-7	TGTGCCATCAGCCGGAGGGGTGGGACAGAAGGCTACGAGCAGTACTTC	CAISRRGGTEGYEQYF
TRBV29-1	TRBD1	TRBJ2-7	TGCAGCGTTAATACAGGGGGGTCCTACGAGCAGTACTTC	CSVNTGGSYEQYF
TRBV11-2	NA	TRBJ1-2	TGTGCCAGCAGCTTAGTGGCGAGGATCCAGAGCGATGGCTACACCTTC	CASSLVARIQSDGYTF
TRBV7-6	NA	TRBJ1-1	TGTGCCAGCAGCTCGGGACTGAGGAACACTGAAGCTTTCTTT	CASSSGLRNTEAFF
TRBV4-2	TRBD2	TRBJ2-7	TGTGCCAGCAGCCCTGTAGCGGGAAGCTACGAGCAGTACTTC	CASSPVAGSYEQYF
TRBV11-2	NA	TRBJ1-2	TGTGCCAGCAGCTTGCACAGCGGGGCAGGTGGCTACACCTTC	CASSLHSGAGGYTF
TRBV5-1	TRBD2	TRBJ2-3	TGCGCCAGCAGCTTGGGCTCCAGCGGGAAGAGCACAGATACGCAGTATTTT	CASSLGSSGKSTDTQYF
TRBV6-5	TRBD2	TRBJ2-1	TGTGCCAGCAGTTACCTAGCGGGAGCAGACAATGAGCAGTTCTTC	CASSYLAGADNEQFF
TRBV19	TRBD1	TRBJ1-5	TGTGCCAGTAATGGCCTGGACAGGGGGCATGATCAGCCCCAGCATTTT	CASNGLDRGHDQPQHF
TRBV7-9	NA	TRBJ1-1	TGTGCCAGCAGCTTAGGGGGGCATAACACTGAAGCTTTCTTT	CASSLGGHNTEAFF
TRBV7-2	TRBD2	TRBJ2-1	TGTGCCAGCAGCTTGGATAGCGGGGGCGACAATGAGCAGTTCTTC	CASSLDSGGDNEQFF
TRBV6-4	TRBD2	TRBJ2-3	TGTGCCAGCAGTGCAACGGGAGGAAGCACAGATACGCAGTATTTT	CASSATGGSTDTQYF
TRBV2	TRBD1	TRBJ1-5	TGTGCCAGCAGAGGGACAGGGCCCAATCAGCCCCAGCATTTT	CASRGTGPNQPQHF
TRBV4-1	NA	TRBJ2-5	TGCGCCAGCAGCCCCCCCTTCCAAGAGACCCAGTACTTC	CASSPPFQETQYF
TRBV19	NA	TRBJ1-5	TGTGCCAGTAGTATTCAAACGGGGACACCCCAGCATTTT	CASSIQTGTPQHF
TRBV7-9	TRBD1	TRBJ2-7	TGTGCCAGCAGCCGGACAGGGGGCCTCGACGAGCAGTACTTC	CASSRTGGLDEQYF
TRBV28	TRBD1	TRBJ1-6	TGTGCCAGTTATGGTACAGGGGATTCACCCCTACACTTT	CASYGTGDSPLHF
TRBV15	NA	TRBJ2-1	TGTGCCACCAGCAGGTCCAGGGGTGGGGATGAGCAGTTCTTC	CATSRSRGGDEQFF
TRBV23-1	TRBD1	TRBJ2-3	TGCGCCAGCAGTCAATCCTCGGGACAGGCCACAGATACGCAGTATTTT	CASSQSSGQATDTQYF
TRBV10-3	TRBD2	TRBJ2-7	TGTGCCATCAGTGAATGCGAGGGGCCCCAGCCAACCTCTAGCGGGAGAACCTACGAGCAGTACTTC	CAISECEGPQPTSSGRTYEQYF
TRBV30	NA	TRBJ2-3	TGTGCCTGGGAACACGGGGATAAGCAGTATTTT	CAWEHGDKQYF
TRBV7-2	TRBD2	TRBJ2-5	TGTGCCAGCAGCTTTGTGGGGGGGGAGACCCAGTACTTC	CASSFVGGETQYF
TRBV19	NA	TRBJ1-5	TGTGCCAGTACGGGGGAGCGGCAGCCCCAGCATTTT	CASTGERQPQHF
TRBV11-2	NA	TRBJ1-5	TGTGCCAGCAGCTTAGGGGGCCTAGGGGTTTATAGCAATCAGCCCCAGCATTTT	CASSLGGLGVYSNQPQHF
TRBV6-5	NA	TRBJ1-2	TGTGCCAGCAGTTACAACCCCGGGGAGGATAATGGCTACACCTTC	CASSYNPGEDNGYTF
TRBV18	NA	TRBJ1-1	TGTGCCAGCTCACCATCCCGAGGCAACACTGAAGCTTTCTTT	CASSPSRGNTEAFF
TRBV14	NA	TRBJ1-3	TGTGCCAGCAGCCAATTCCTCACTTCTGGAAACACCATATATTTT	CASSQFLTSGNTIYF
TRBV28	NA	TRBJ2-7	TGTGCCAGCAGTTCGCCCCGGGGTGGGACCTACGAGCAGTACTTC	CASSSPRGGTYEQYF
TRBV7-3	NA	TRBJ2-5	TGTGCCAGCAGCCCCCAACAGGGCGGGGAGACCCAGTACTTC	CASSPQQGGETQYF
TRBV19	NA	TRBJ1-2	TGTGCCAGTAAGGACGGGGTGGGTTTCTTTGGCTACACCTTC	CASKDGVGFFGYTF
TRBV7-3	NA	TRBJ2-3	TGTGCCAGCAGCTTAGGGGGCCGGGCAGATACGCAGTATTTT	CASSLGGRADTQYF
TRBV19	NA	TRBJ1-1	TGTGCCAGTAGTATGAGAGGAGACACTGAAGCTTTCTTT	CASSMRGDTEAFF
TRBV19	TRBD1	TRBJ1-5	TGTGCCAGTAGTATAGTTACAGGGGGGAATCAGCCCCAGCATTTT	CASSIVTGGNQPQHF
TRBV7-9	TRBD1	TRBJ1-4	TGTGCCAGCAGTCCCATCGACAGGGGAAAGGCTAATGAAAAACTGTTTTTT	CASSPIDRGKANEKLFF
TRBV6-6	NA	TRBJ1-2	TGTGCCAGCAGTTACGACAGGCTAGCTAACTATGGCTACACCTTC	CASSYDRLANYGYTF